The 30 T cell receptor beta chains below were found in one sample sequenced in a study of T-cell memory formation after mild COVID-19. A single record per CDR3 protein comes from TCRdb applying MiXCR to the 5' RACE reads. The data hold about 420,000 distinct CDR3 sequences, with about 22% observed a single time. The sequencing input was PBMCs or a T cell subset sorted from them (not recorded which). The receptors come from an adult woman who had mild COVID-19 (a few samples of this study predate the infection). Cell type and time point are not known.

Many counts were recorded for this clonotype. The chain is built from TRBV29-1 and TRBJ2-7, with a tentative D call TRBD2 (6 bases). Germline lookup yields CDR1 SQVTM and CDR2 ANQGSEA. The CDR3 consists of 12 residues. Trimming left V 3 bases short and J 2 bases short, with 8 bases between. The CDR3 DNA sequence: TGCAGCGTTGAGGCGGGACCCTACGAGCAGTACTTC. This gives the protein CSVEAGPYEQYF.

This clonotype was seen a handful of times. The chain joins TRBV6-5 to TRBJ2-3; 10 bases map to TRBD2. The V and J ends lost 6 bases and 0 bases, in that order; junction bases with no gene match: 6. Germline V gene sequence: CDR1 MNHEY, CDR2 SVGAGI. The CDR3 runs 16 residues. Written as DNA, the CDR3 is TGTGCCAGCAGCAACCTAGCGGGGGCCAGCACAGATACGCAGTATTTT. It yields the protein CASSNLAGASTDTQYF.

There are a few counts of this clonotype. The genes are TRBV11-3 and TRBJ2-1; 8 bases fit TRBD2. With V trimmed by 0 bases and J by 2 bases, 3 bases remained unmatched. The CDR3 is 16 residues long. Germline V gives CDR1 SGHNT, CDR2 YENEEA. The CDR3 nucleotides read TGTGCCAGCAGCTTAGACCGGGGGGGTACCTACAATGAGCAGTTCTTC. It translates to CASSLDRGGTYNEQFF.

In its sample, this clonotype was seen a few times. V gene TRBV20-1 combines with J gene TRBJ2-3; 11 bases match TRBD2. The CDR3 runs 16 residues. Germline CDR1 and CDR2: DFQATT and SNEGSKA (reference sequence). The ends lost 6 bases at V and 5 bases at J; junction bases unmatched: 13. The CDR3 protein is CSAPSRSTSGRDTQYF. The CDR3 nucleotides are TGCAGTGCCCCATCCCGGTCCACTAGCGGGAGAGATACGCAGTATTTT.

This chain joins TRBV11-3 and TRBJ2-5; D might be TRBD2 (6 bases). The CDR3 is 15 amino acids. The V and J ends lost 6 bases and 5 bases respectively, with 19 bases between them. CDR1 and CDR2 (germline): SGHNT, YENEEA. The CDR3 DNA follows: TGTGCCAGCAGTGATCTGGGGGGTTTTGAGGAGACCCAGTACTTC. Translating it yields CASSDLGGFEETQYF.

This chain joins TRBV20-1 and TRBJ1-2; D may be TRBD1 (5 bases). The V and J ends lost 0 bases and 6 bases respectively, with 11 bases between them. The CDR3 extends over 13 amino acids. Germline V lookup: CDR1 DFQATT, CDR2 SNEGSKA (reference sequence). CDR3 in DNA: TGCAGTGCTAGAGATCCTCTAGGGGATGGCTACACCTTC. Residues: CSARDPLGDGYTF.

The chain employs TRBV24-1 and TRBJ2-2; D is perhaps TRBD1 (6 bases). The V end lost 7 bases, the J end lost 6 bases, and 14 bases lay between the germline ends. The CDR3 extends over 14 amino acids. Germline values: CDR1 KGHDR, CDR2 SFDVKD. As DNA, the CDR3 is TGTGCCACCAGGGCAAATGAGGGGGCCGGGGAGCTGTTTTTT. Encoded protein: CATRANEGAGELFF.

The table lists this clonotype with a few counts. CDR3 coding DNA: TGTGCCATCAGGCGGGACCTTTCTGGGGCCAACGTCCTGACTTTC. Amino acid sequence: CAIRRDLSGANVLTF. This sequence joins TRBV12-3 or TRBV12-4 and TRBJ2-6, with D perhaps matching TRBD2 (6 bases). V was pared by 10 bases and J by 1 base, with 14 bases between. CDR3 length: 15 amino acids.

This clonotype has only a few counts. V and J are TRBV3-1 and TRBJ1-2, with D perhaps matching TRBD1 (5 bases). From germline, CDR1 is LGHDT and CDR2 YNNKEL (reference sequence). CDR3 size: 15 residues. Trimming removed 0 bases at V and 7 bases at J, with 15 bases between. The CDR3 protein is CASSQDRLGTIGYTF. The CDR3 bases are TGTGCCAGCAGCCAAGATAGGCTCGGGACTATTGGCTACACCTTC.

The chain couples TRBV5-1 to TRBJ2-1, with TRBD1 identical over 8 bases. With V trimmed by 4 bases and J by 6 bases, 9 bases remained unmatched. The CDR3 sequence is 15 residues long. Germline V gives CDR1 SGHRS, CDR2 YFSETQ. The CDR3 DNA is TGCGCCAGCAGCCAGACAACAGGGGGATTCAATGAGCAGTTCTTC. This translates into CASSQTTGGFNEQFF. Using reference TRBV5-1 and TRBJ2-1 for the parts outside the CDR3, the full variable domain is KAGVTQTPRYLIKTRGQQVTLSCSPISGHRSVSWYQQTPGQGLQFLFEYFSETQRNKGNFPGRFSGRQFSNSRSEMNVSTLELGDSALYLCASSQTTGGFNEQFFGPGTRLTVL.

The chain employs TRBV20-1 and TRBJ2-4; 7 nucleotides line up with TRBD1. This CDR3 contains 13 residues. The germline gives CDR1 DFQATT, CDR2 SNEGSKA (reference sequence). The J segment lost 5 bases and the V segment lost 3 bases, leaving 4 bases of the junction unmatched. The CDR3 spells CSARGTGENIQYF. The CDR3 nucleotides are TGCAGTGCTAGGGGTACAGGGGAAAACATTCAGTACTTC.

This clonotype was found a few times. This chain joins TRBV20-1 and TRBJ2-7; a possible D gene is TRBD2 (6 bases). Germline values: CDR1 DFQATT, CDR2 SNEGSKA (reference sequence). The CDR3 runs to 15 residues. V lost 6 bases, J lost 0 bases, and 18 bases lay in between. The CDR3 DNA reads as TGCAGTGCCTCCCAGGGACTGGGGAGCTCCTACGAGCAGTACTTC. Protein: CSASQGLGSSYEQYF.

The chain has TRBV5-1 and TRBJ2-7; D is unclear. This CDR3 spans 14 amino acids. Looked up from germline, CDR1 is SGHRS and CDR2 is YFSETQ. The V end was cut by 4 bases, the J end by 5 bases, with 16 bases between. This CDR3 reads CASSSGDTRNEQYF. The CDR3 nucleotides are TGCGCCAGCAGCAGTGGGGATACGAGGAACGAGCAGTACTTC.

This clonotype showed up just a few times. The chain recombines TRBV9 with TRBJ2-1, with D uncertain. In germline, CDR1 is SGDLS, CDR2 YYNGEE. V was pared by 0 bases and J by 9 bases, with 7 bases between. The CDR3 totals 12 residues. CDR3 nucleotides: TGTGCCAGCAGCGTAGGGGGTAGTGAGCAGTTCTTC. Translated, it gives CASSVGGSEQFF. The full variable domain, completed using reference TRBV9 and TRBJ2-1, is DSGVTQTPKHLITATGQRVTLRCSPRSGDLSVYWYQQSLDQGLQFLIQYYNGEERAKGNILERFSAQQFPDLHSELNLSSLELGDSALYFCASSVGGSEQFFGPGTRLTVL.

This chain connects TRBV12-3 or TRBV12-4 to TRBJ2-1; 7 bases fit TRBD2. The trim removed 5 bases at V and 7 bases at J, leaving 14 bases unmatched. The CDR3 loop spans 16 amino acids. The CDR3 sequence is CASSPGEGRERNEQFF. For the CDR3, the DNA is TGTGCCAGCAGTCCGGGGGAGGGCAGGGAGAGGAATGAGCAGTTCTTC.

The table lists this clonotype with a count of one. The genes are TRBV7-9 and TRBJ1-1, with D maybe TRBD1 (6 bases). Trimming left V 4 bases short and J 7 bases short, with 13 bases between. Looked up from germline, CDR1 is SEHNR and CDR2 is FQNEAQ (reference sequence). This CDR3 region has 13 residues. The DNA of the CDR3 is TGTGCCAGCAGCTCCCGGGACATTATTGAAGCTTTCTTT. It encodes CASSSRDIIEAFF. The full variable domain, rest sourced from reference TRBV7-9 and TRBJ1-1, is DTGVSQNPRHKITKRGQNVTFRCDPISEHNRLYWYRQTLGQGPEFLTYFQNEAQLEKSRLLSDRFSAERPKGSFSTLEIQRTEQGDSAMYLCASSSRDIIEAFFGQGTRLTVV.

This clonotype was seen a handful of times. This chain uses TRBV27 with TRBJ1-2, with D maybe TRBD1 (5 bases). This CDR3 comprises 12 residues. The ends were cut back, 2 bases at V and 8 bases at J, with 9 bases in the middle. CDR1 and CDR2 from the germline V gene are MNHEY and SMNVEV (reference sequence). CDR3 residues: CASSLLGQGYTF. CDR3 bases: TGTGCCAGCAGTTTACTGGGGCAGGGCTACACCTTC.

This chain joins TRBV5-1 and TRBJ1-5; D not resolved. Per germline, CDR1 SGHRS and CDR2 YFSETQ. The V gene lost 2 bases and the J gene lost 2 bases, with 5 bases spanning the gap. The CDR3 extends over 13 amino acids. Here the CDR3 reads CASSFIGNQPQHF. The CDR3 DNA sequence: TGCGCCAGCAGCTTCATAGGCAATCAGCCCCAGCATTTT.

This clonotype was counted a few times. The chain is built from TRBV12-3 or TRBV12-4 and TRBJ1-2; D gene unclear. V dropped 3 bases and J dropped 4 bases, with 12 bases sitting between them. The CDR3 has 14 residues. The CDR3, as DNA: TGTGCCAGCAGTTTTAGTATTTCGATCTATGGCTACACCTTC. Amino acid sequence: CASSFSISIYGYTF.

The chain links TRBV19 to TRBJ2-7, with 7 bases lining up with TRBD1. Germline lookup yields CDR1 LNHDA and CDR2 SQIVND (reference sequence). This CDR3 contains 14 residues. V lost 2 bases, J lost 2 bases, and 3 bases stayed unmatched. The CDR3 nucleotides read TGTGCCAGTAGTATACAAAGGGGGCCCTACGAGCAGTACTTC. As protein: CASSIQRGPYEQYF.

V is TRBV20-1 and J is TRBJ2-5; no definite D call. CDR1 and CDR2 (germline): DFQATT, SNEGSKA (reference sequence). V lost 3 bases, J lost 5 bases, and 16 bases lay in between. The CDR3 has 14 residues. The DNA of the CDR3 is TGCAGTGCTAGGAGTCCTGGGAATCGGGAGACCCAGTACTTC. Translation gives CSARSPGNRETQYF.

This clonotype was observed a handful of times. This chain connects TRBV7-2 to TRBJ2-1, with a tentative D call TRBD2 (6 bases). The CDR3 has 16 residues. Trimming removed 1 base from V and 4 bases from J, with 14 bases in between. Germline V gene sequence: CDR1 SGHTA, CDR2 FQGNSA. CDR3 DNA: TGTGCCAGCAGCTTAGGGGGAGGCCGCACTTACAATGAGCAGTTCTTC. Translating it yields CASSLGGGRTYNEQFF. The full variable domain, its missing parts supplied by reference TRBV7-2 and TRBJ2-1, is GAGVSQSPSNKVTEKGKDVELRCDPISGHTALYWYRQSLGQGLEFLIYFQGNSAPDKSGLPSDRFSAERTGGSVSTLTIQRTQQEDSAVYLCASSLGGGRTYNEQFFGPGTRLTVL.

The sample holds a few counts of this clonotype. The rearrangement uses TRBV27 and TRBJ2-7; D gene uncertain. Germline lookup yields CDR1 MNHEY and CDR2 SMNVEV (reference sequence). The CDR3 length is 14 residues. V lost 5 bases, J lost 4 bases, and 15 bases lay in between. CDR3 bases: TGTGCCAGCAGTCGTGGACGCAAGGTGTACGAGCAGTACTTC. This encodes CASSRGRKVYEQYF.

This clonotype was observed a few times. The chain employs TRBV7-9 and TRBJ2-3; no clear D. This CDR3 spans 13 amino acids. V lost 2 bases and J lost 2, with 5 bases in between. Germline V gives CDR1 SEHNR, CDR2 FQNEAQ (reference sequence). The CDR3 is CASSLTPTDTQYF. CDR3 DNA: TGTGCCAGCAGCTTAACTCCCACAGATACGCAGTATTTT.

This clonotype was counted between two and nine times. This rearrangement joins TRBV6-6 to TRBJ2-3; 12 bases map to TRBD2. The CDR3 runs to 15 residues. J was trimmed by 4 bases and V by 6 bases; bases with no gene match: 5. Germline V lookup: CDR1 MNHNY, CDR2 SVGAGI (reference sequence). The CDR3 sequence: CASRPSGGASDTQYF. CDR3 DNA sequence: TGTGCCAGCAGACCTAGCGGGGGGGCATCAGATACGCAGTATTTT.

This clonotype was observed at least ten times. The chain couples TRBV3-1 to TRBJ1-2; D is unresolved. Trimming removed 1 base from V and 4 bases from J, with 10 bases in between. There are 14 residues in the CDR3. Germline V lookup: CDR1 LGHDT, CDR2 YNNKEL (reference sequence). The CDR3 DNA follows: TGTGCCAGCAGCCAAGGACCCGCTGGCTATGGCTACACCTTC. The encoded protein is CASSQGPAGYGYTF.

This clonotype was seen only a few times. DNA for the CDR3: TGTGCCAGCAGTTGGACAGGCCGTGCCACTGAAGCTTTCTTT. This codes for CASSWTGRATEAFF. The J gene is TRBJ1-1, the V gene TRBV6-5; TRBD1 matches 7 bases. Trimming removed 4 bases from V and 4 bases from J; junction bases left unmatched: 6. Germline CDR1 reads MNHEY; CDR2 reads SVGAGI. This CDR3 has 14 amino acids.

This clonotype appeared a few times. The rearrangement links TRBV5-5 to TRBJ2-3; no definite D call. CDR1 and CDR2 (germline): SGHKS, YYEKEE (reference sequence). CDR3 length equals 13 residues. V lost 7 bases, J lost 3 bases, and 12 bases lay in between. CDR3: CASFSFGTDTQYF. CDR3 DNA sequence: TGTGCCAGCTTTAGCTTCGGGACAGATACGCAGTATTTT.

The CDR3 region is CASSPVWGLYNEQFF. The CDR3 bases are TGTGCCAGCAGCCCGGTGTGGGGTTTATACAATGAGCAGTTCTTC. The V gene is TRBV5-5, the J gene TRBJ2-1, with D uncertain. The CDR3 extends over 15 amino acids. Between the trimmed V and J ends, which lost 4 bases and 4 bases, there was a span of 15 bases. Germline V lookup: CDR1 SGHKS, CDR2 YYEKEE (reference sequence).

The CDR3 spells CSARVGGTYNEQFF. In DNA, the CDR3 is TGCAGTGCTAGAGTTGGCGGAACCTACAATGAGCAGTTCTTC. V and J are TRBV20-1 and TRBJ2-1; no clear D gene. This CDR3 is 14 amino acids long. Deletions cut 1 base from V and 2 bases from J, with 9 bases between. The V gene's germline CDR1 is DFQATT and CDR2 SNEGSKA (reference sequence).